This T cell receptor beta chain was documented in a study of CD8+CD57+ T cells in acquired aplastic anemia. Study-level background: Mean DNA quantity obtained from sorted CD4+ and CD8+ cells was about 3.5 ug. Healthy donors yielded some 9.9 million CD4+ cell reads on average. Study observations and caveats: In common between the patients and the controls were more than 25 CD8+ CDR3 sequences. Patients and controls were not found to differ significantly in CD8+ Simpson's diversity.

Note on this clonotype: Its antigen is undetermined. Because the CDR3 is missing its conserved closing phenylalanine or tryptophan, this is likely a read error.

Both TCR beta VDJ combination and CDR3 sequence profiling were carried out. Genomic DNA was the template for this profiling. TCRdb used MiXCR to reprocess the reads, holding one entry per CDR3 protein. This sample has over 35,000 distinct CDR3 sequences, with 65% to 70% found just once. The germline V gene has CDR1 LGHNA and CDR2 YNFKEQ. The CDR3 contains 17 residues. J was trimmed by 6 bases and V by 0 bases; bases with no gene match: 14. The sequenced sample consisted of sorted CD4+, CD8+, or CD8+CD57+ T cells (not recorded which) from PBMCs. V usage is TRBV4-2 and J usage is TRBJ2-7, with 7 positions matching TRBD1. This clonotype was sampled from a human donor in good health, serving as a control. This CDR3 is CASSQDYGARGQFEQYL. In DNA, the CDR3 is TGTGCCAGCAGCCAAGATTATGGTGCGAGGGGGCAGTTCGAGCAGTACCTC.